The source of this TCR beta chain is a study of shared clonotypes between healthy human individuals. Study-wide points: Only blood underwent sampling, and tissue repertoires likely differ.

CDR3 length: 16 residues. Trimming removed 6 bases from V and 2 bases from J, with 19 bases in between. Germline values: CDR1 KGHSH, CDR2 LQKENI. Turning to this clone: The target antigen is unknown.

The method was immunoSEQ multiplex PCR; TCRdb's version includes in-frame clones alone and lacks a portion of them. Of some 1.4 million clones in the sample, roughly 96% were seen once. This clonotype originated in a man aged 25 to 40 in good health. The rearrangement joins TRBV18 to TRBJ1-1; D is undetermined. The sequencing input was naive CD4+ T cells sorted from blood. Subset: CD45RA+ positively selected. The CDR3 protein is CASSVGVPGVNTEAFF. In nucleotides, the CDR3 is TGTGCCAGCTCGGTGGGTGTCCCGGGAGTTAACACTGAAGCTTTCTTT.